This T cell receptor (beta chain) originates from a study of neoadjuvant anti-PD-1 for oral cavity cancer. General study points: Only three patients per response group were TCR-analyzed; validation needed. Treg/Th17 ratio rose with pretreatment blood and fell with post-treatment tumor TCRbeta clonality. Post-treatment tumors with larger preexisting clones showed more shrinkage.

Concerning this clone itself: Its cognate antigen is unknown.

Noted time point: after neoadjuvant nivolumab, at surgical resection. Patients had HPV-negative, locally advanced oral cavity squamous cell carcinoma. Clones were sequenced by immunoSEQ multiplex PCR, and TCRdb holds only the in-frame ones, with some missing. The sample consists of tens of thousands of clones, 38% of them appearing once. The TCR comes from a person aged 35-79 years with oral cavity squamous cell carcinoma. The sample here was tumor tissue, taken after nivolumab (anti-PD-1) treatment.

CDR3 protein: CASSLVRGQETQYF. The DNA for the CDR3 is TGCGCCAGCAGCTTGGTGCGGGGGCAAGAGACCCAGTACTTC. The chain carries TRBV5-1 and TRBJ2-5, with 7 bases that match TRBD2. V shed 0 bases and J 2 bases; nucleotides not matched to a gene: 1. This CDR3 comprises 14 residues. Germline V gene sequence: CDR1 SGHRS, CDR2 YFSETQ.